These 32 T cell receptor beta chains originate from one sample sequenced in a study of blood T cell repertoires in COVID-19. Assay: immunoSEQ multiplex PCR; the TCRdb copy retains only in-frame clones and omits some. The profile shows 200,000 to 250,000 clones, approximately 90% of them singletons. Sequencing input: peripheral blood. The receptors shown here come from a man aged 30 to 39 with acute or convalescent COVID-19.

This clone has a single count. The rearrangement links TRBV30 to TRBJ2-7; TRBD1 might be the D (6 bases). The CDR3 is 13 residues long. The V gene's germline CDR1 is GTSNPN and CDR2 SVGIG (reference sequence). Trimming stripped 2 bases from V and 4 bases from J, with 12 bases between. CDR3: CAWSSGVAYEQYF. In DNA form, the CDR3 reads TGTGCCTGGAGTTCAGGGGTCGCGTACGAGCAGTACTTC.

This clone was observed a single time. The rearrangement links TRBV4-1 to TRBJ2-1; 9 positions agree with TRBD2. This CDR3 is built from 18 residues. Germline V gene lookup returns CDR1 MGHRA and CDR2 YSYEKL. Unmatched junction bases numbered 17, after V lost 3 bases and J lost 8 bases. CDR3 nucleotide sequence: TGCGCCAGCAGCCAGGGTGGGTTAGCGGGAGATTCAGTTGATGAGCAGTTCTTC. Its protein product is CASSQGGLAGDSVDEQFF.

The V and J genes are TRBV7-2 and TRBJ1-2, with D possibly matching TRBD1 (6 bases). Germline CDR1 reads SGHTA; CDR2 reads FQGNSA. Trimming removed 1 base from V and 3 bases from J, with 12 bases in between. The CDR3 loop spans 15 amino acids. CDR3 sequence reads: CASSLDRSGDYGYTF. DNA for the CDR3: TGTGCCAGCAGCTTAGATCGATCAGGGGACTATGGCTACACCTTC.

In DNA form, the CDR3 reads TGTGCCAGCAGTTCTTCCGGGGGGGGCAATCAGCCCCAGCATTTT. This gives the protein CASSSSGGGNQPQHF. The V and J genes are TRBV28 and TRBJ1-5, with D perhaps TRBD1 (5 bases). Deletions cut 4 bases from V and 2 bases from J, with 12 bases between. The CDR3 totals 15 residues. Germline assignment: CDR1 MDHEN and CDR2 SYDVKM.

The CDR3 nucleotides are TGTGCCAGCAGCCACCGACCATCTAGCGTTAGGACAGATACGCAGTATTTT. Translated, it gives CASSHRPSSVRTDTQYF. The rearrangement links TRBV28 to TRBJ2-3; D perhaps matches TRBD2 (6 bases). Per germline, CDR1 MDHEN and CDR2 SYDVKM. The CDR3 is 17 residues long. V gave up 6 bases and J gave up 3 bases, with 22 bases separating them. Supplemented by reference TRBV28 and TRBJ2-3, the full variable domain reads DVKVTQSSRYLVKRTGEKVFLECVQDMDHENMFWYRQDPGLGLRLIYFSYDVKMKEKGDIPEGYSVSREKKERFSLILESASTNQTSMYLCASSHRPSSVRTDTQYFGPGTRLTVL.

The gene calls are TRBV20-1 and TRBJ2-5, with unresolved D. Germline V gene data show CDR1 as DFQATT and CDR2 as SNEGSKA (reference sequence). V lost 3 bases and J lost 5, with 10 bases in between. The length of the CDR3 is 12 residues. CDR3 region: CSASRSGETQYF. The CDR3 nucleotides read TGCAGTGCTAGTCGGTCCGGGGAGACCCAGTACTTC.

This chain connects TRBV7-9 to TRBJ1-5; maybe TRBD1 (5 bases). Germline V gene lookup returns CDR1 SEHNR and CDR2 FQNEAQ (reference sequence). The CDR3 runs 15 residues. The V and J ends lost 5 bases and 0 bases respectively, with 11 bases between them. CDR3 region: CASSRLGDSNQPQHF. CDR3 nucleotide sequence: TGTGCCAGCAGCCGACTAGGGGATAGCAATCAGCCCCAGCATTTT.

This sequence joins TRBV6-5 and TRBJ2-3; D gene ambiguous. Germline lookup yields CDR1 MNHEY and CDR2 SVGAGI. The CDR3 totals 14 residues. Trimming shortened V by 5 bases and J by 2 bases, and 11 bases separated the two germline ends. The CDR3 DNA reads as TGTGCCAGCAGTAGAACCCTAGTCACAGATACGCAGTATTTT. Amino acids: CASSRTLVTDTQYF.

The chain carries TRBV2 and TRBJ1-4, with D hard to call. The CDR3 length is 13 residues. Trimming took off 7 bases at V and 3 bases at J, with 9 bases between the two ends. Germline CDR1 and CDR2: SNHLY and FYNNEI. CDR3 nucleotides: TGTGCCAGCAAGAAGAACTCTAATGAAAAACTGTTTTTT. Amino acids: CASKKNSNEKLFF. Filled out from reference TRBV2 and TRBJ1-4, the complete variable domain reads EPEVTQTPSHQVTQMGQEVILRCVPISNHLYFYWYRQILGQKVEFLVSFYNNEISEKSEIFDDQFSVERPDGSNFTLKIRSTKLEDSAMYFCASKKNSNEKLFFGSGTQLSVL.

This clone has a single count. The chain recombines TRBV5-5 with TRBJ1-2; D not certain. Trimming took off 0 bases at V and 6 bases at J, with 3 bases between the two ends. The germline V gene encodes CDR1 SGHKS and CDR2 YYEKEE (reference sequence). The length of the CDR3 is 11 residues. CDR3 residues: CASSLVDGYTF. CDR3 DNA sequence: TGTGCCAGCAGCTTGGTAGATGGCTACACCTTC.

This clone occurred once. The chain joins TRBV19 to TRBJ2-3; the match to TRBD1 covers 8 bases. V dropped 2 bases and J dropped 3; count of bases not matched to a gene: 1. CDR3 length: 14 residues. CDR1 is LNHDA, CDR2 SQIVND, per germline (reference sequence). The CDR3 region is CASSIRQGTDTQYF. CDR3 nucleotides: TGTGCCAGTAGTATACGACAGGGGACAGATACGCAGTATTTT.

This clone showed up just once. For the CDR3, the DNA is TGCGCCAGCAAGCAGGGTCCGCCCTACGAGCAGTACTTC. This gives the protein CASKQGPPYEQYF. The rearrangement joins TRBV10-2 to TRBJ2-7; perhaps TRBD1 as D (5 bases). Between the trimmed V and J ends, which lost 7 bases and 2 bases, there was a span of 12 bases. This CDR3 is 13 amino acids long. Germline CDR1 reads WSHSY; CDR2 reads SAAADI.

The rearrangement links TRBV28 to TRBJ1-6, with 9 bases matching TRBD1. CDR1 is MDHEN and CDR2 is SYDVKM in the germline V gene. The CDR3 runs to 15 residues. J was trimmed by 5 bases and V by 5 bases; bases with no gene match: 4. The CDR3 DNA reads TGTGCCAGCAGTCGTGGGGACAGGGATAATTCACCCCTCCACTTT. This encodes CASSRGDRDNSPLHF.

CDR3 DNA: TGTGCCAGCAGCTCGGGCTATAATTCACCCCTCCACTTT. It is translated as CASSSGYNSPLHF. V is TRBV5-4 and J is TRBJ1-6, with D unresolved. V lost 3 bases and J lost 3, with 4 bases in between. The V gene's germline CDR1 is SGHNT and CDR2 YYREEE (reference sequence). The CDR3 contains 13 residues.

The gene calls are TRBV19 and TRBJ1-2; D is uncertain. Germline V gene lookup returns CDR1 LNHDA and CDR2 SQIVND (reference sequence). The CDR3 contains 12 residues. V shed 5 bases and J shed 4 bases, with 8 bases lying between them. The CDR3 coding sequence is TGTGCCAGTAGTTATGCAGGCTATGGCTACACCTTC. Its translation: CASSYAGYGYTF.

The chain recombines TRBV27 with TRBJ2-7, with a weak D call TRBD2 (6 bases). Germline values: CDR1 MNHEY, CDR2 SMNVEV (reference sequence). CDR3 length equals 13 residues. V was pared by 5 bases and J by 9 bases, with 17 bases between. CDR3 bases: TGTGCCAGCAGTCTGGGGGGAGCGTTCCGGCAGTACTTC. It specifies CASSLGGAFRQYF.

V gene TRBV4-1 combines with J gene TRBJ1-1; possibly TRBD1 for D (6 bases). With 6 bases removed from V and 7 bases from J, the gap between germline ends came to 24 bases. This CDR3 has 16 amino acids. Germline values: CDR1 MGHRA, CDR2 YSYEKL. The CDR3 nucleotides are TGCGCCAGCAGTTCAGGGGCTTATCCTTCGAAGGGTGAAGCTTTCTTT. The encoded protein is CASSSGAYPSKGEAFF.

The chain joins TRBV28 to TRBJ1-2; 8 bases align to TRBD1. The germline CDR1 and CDR2 sequences are MDHEN and SYDVKM. J lost 6 bases, V lost 6 bases, and 9 bases had no gene match. This CDR3 has 14 residues. The CDR3 here is CASSVTGAVHGYTF. In DNA form, the CDR3 reads TGTGCCAGCAGCGTGACAGGGGCTGTGCATGGCTACACCTTC.

This chain joins TRBV5-5 and TRBJ2-1, with 9 bases fitting TRBD1. This CDR3 is 17 amino acids long. After removal of 0 bases from V and 4 bases from J, the junction contained 8 bases not matched to a gene. Germline CDR1 is SGHKS and CDR2 is YYEKEE (reference sequence). The CDR3 nucleotides are TGTGCCAGCAGCTTGGAAACCGGGACAGGGAGGTACAATGAGCAGTTCTTC. Protein: CASSLETGTGRYNEQFF.

As to this clone: One end of the junction varies from germline; a read error may be responsible. The V call is TRBV11-2, the J call TRBJ2-7, with unresolved D. The length of the CDR3 is 9 residues. CDR1 and CDR2 (germline): SGHAT, FQNNGV. The CDR3 DNA reads TGTGCCAGCAGCTGGCTGTCGAACTTC. Translated, it gives CASSWLSNF.

The chain employs TRBV10-2 and TRBJ2-7, with 7 bases that match TRBD1. Per germline, CDR1 WSHSY and CDR2 SAAADI. The trim removed 3 bases at V and 1 base at J, leaving 6 bases unmatched. The CDR3 is made up of 15 amino acids. The CDR3, as DNA: TGCGCCAGCAGTGACCCCGGGACAGCTTCCTACGAGCAGTACTTC. It specifies CASSDPGTASYEQYF.

V gene TRBV7-3 combines with J gene TRBJ1-5, with unresolved D. Germline V lookup: CDR1 SGHTA, CDR2 FQGTGA. This CDR3 has 13 amino acids. V shed 1 base and J shed 9 bases, with 10 bases lying between them. Here the CDR3 reads CASSLIKGGPQHF. As DNA, the CDR3 is TGTGCCAGCAGCTTAATCAAAGGAGGGCCCCAGCATTTT.

The chain carries TRBV9 and TRBJ2-7; the match to TRBD2 covers 13 bases. Per the germline V gene, CDR1 is SGDLS and CDR2 is YYNGEE. V lost 2 bases and J lost 2; bases outside the gene matches: 4. The CDR3 extends over 16 amino acids. This CDR3 is CASSVGGLAGTYEQYF. CDR3 DNA sequence: TGTGCCAGCAGCGTGGGGGGACTAGCGGGGACCTACGAGCAGTACTTC.

The sample holds one count of this clone. The chain employs TRBV27 and TRBJ1-5, with D perhaps matching TRBD1 (5 bases). Near its end, the DNA agrees better with TRBJ2-3, so the J call may be wrong. Germline CDR1 MNHEY, CDR2 SMNVEV (reference sequence). The CDR3 is made up of 14 amino acids. CDR3 sequence: CASSIQDSNQPQYF. The CDR3, as DNA: TGTGCCAGCAGTATACAGGATAGCAATCAGCCCCAGTATTTT.

The rearrangement uses TRBV5-5 and TRBJ2-3; D unclear. Per germline, CDR1 SGHKS and CDR2 YYEKEE (reference sequence). V was shortened by 5 bases and J by 1 base, with 8 bases between the two germline ends. The CDR3 consists of 13 residues. As DNA, the CDR3 is TGTGCCAGCAGTCAGTTCCGCACAGATACGCAGTATTTT. This gives the protein CASSQFRTDTQYF.

V usage is TRBV10-3 and J usage is TRBJ2-3; 11 bases are a match to TRBD2. Germline V gene sequence: CDR1 ENHRY, CDR2 SYGVKD. The CDR3 is 17 residues long. Trimming removed 3 bases from V and 1 base from J; junction bases left unmatched: 6. CDR3 coding DNA: TGTGCCATCAGTGAATCCGTTAGCGGGAGGGGCACAGATACGCAGTATTTT. This codes for CAISESVSGRGTDTQYF.

V gene TRBV5-1 combines with J gene TRBJ2-3, with 11 bases matching TRBD2. The CDR3 has 16 residues. The V gene end was trimmed by 5 bases and the J gene end by 8 bases; junction bases not matched to a gene: 13. CDR1 SGHRS and CDR2 YFSETQ come from the germline V gene. The DNA for the CDR3 is TGCGCCAGCAGTCCAAACCTAGCGGGGGGATTCTTTACGCAGTATTTT. As protein: CASSPNLAGGFFTQYF.

The chain has TRBV6-1 and TRBJ1-6, with 7 positions matching TRBD1. The CDR3 sequence is 16 residues long. Germline CDR1 is MNHNS and CDR2 is SASEGT. V was pared by 2 bases and J by 10 bases, with 11 bases of the junction left unmatched. The CDR3 sequence: CASSESGQPSTSPLHF. CDR3 sequence (DNA): TGTGCCAGCAGTGAATCGGGACAGCCCAGCACATCACCCCTCCACTTT.

The chain links TRBV19 to TRBJ1-5, with a possible D match to TRBD1 (5 bases). This CDR3 spans 15 amino acids. Germline CDR1 reads LNHDA; CDR2 reads SQIVND (reference sequence). The germline V and J ends were trimmed by 5 bases and 1 base, with 12 bases remaining between them. CDR3 in DNA: TGTGCCAGTAGTCCCCCGGGGGGGAGCAATCAGCCCCAGCATTTT. This sequence encodes CASSPPGGSNQPQHF.

This clone was recorded once. The rearrangement uses TRBV24-1 and TRBJ2-5, with 10 bases that match TRBD2. This CDR3 region has 16 residues. CDR1 KGHDR and CDR2 SFDVKD come from the germline V gene. After removal of 0 bases from V and 1 base from J, the junction contained 1 base not matched to a gene. CDR3 in amino acids: CATSDLQRGGQETQYF. The CDR3 bases are TGTGCCACCAGTGATTTGCAGCGGGGGGGCCAAGAGACCCAGTACTTC.

The chain is built from TRBV10-1 and TRBJ2-1, with a tentative D call TRBD2 (5 bases). The CDR3 totals 13 residues. With 2 bases removed from V and 9 bases from J, the gap between germline ends came to 11 bases. Germline V lookup: CDR1 WNHNN, CDR2 SYGVQD (reference sequence). Written as DNA, the CDR3 is TGCGCCAGCAGTGAGGTAGAGGGCCTTGAGCAGTTCTTC. Translated, it gives CASSEVEGLEQFF.

The rearrangement joins TRBV25-1 to TRBJ2-3; D might be TRBD1 (5 bases). The CDR3 covers 16 residues. The V gene's germline CDR1 is MGHDK and CDR2 SYGVNS. Trimming cost V 3 bases and J 4 bases, with 17 bases left between them. The CDR3 DNA reads TGTGCCAGCAGTGATCAGGGTCGTTTTCCGTCAGATACGCAGTATTTT. This codes for CASSDQGRFPSDTQYF.